The 14 T cell receptor beta chains listed next were all sequenced from one sample in a study of blood T cells in healthy people across ages (dated by TCRdb to the mid-2010s). Libraries were made using 5' RACE. TCRdb records Illumina HiSeq 2500 as the sequencer. A second PCR of 7 to 11 cycles was performed with a sample-barcoded 5' primer and a J-beta primer mix. TCRdb redid the processing of the public reads, applying fastp at Q25 and MiXCR, and retained in-frame beta chains. CDR3 protein sequences are deduplicated, and each keeps its most common genes and DNA. The sample has about 1.5 million distinct CDR3 sequences on record, roughly two fifths of them singletons. The top ten clonotypes cover around 4% of the sample. Input material: blood. All receptors come from a woman younger than 35 in good health.

The chain employs TRBV20-1 and TRBJ2-7, with D possibly being TRBD1 (6 bases). Per germline, CDR1 DFQATT and CDR2 SNEGSKA (reference sequence). The CDR3 is made up of 15 amino acids. V shed 1 base and J shed 2 bases, with 15 bases lying between them. CDR3 sequence (DNA): TGCAGTGCTAGAGCCGACCGACAGGAAGCCTACGAGCAGTACTTC. Translating gives CSARADRQEAYEQYF.

V is TRBV6-1 and J is TRBJ1-6, with D unresolved. The CDR3 spans 15 residues. Germline V lookup: CDR1 MNHNS, CDR2 SASEGT. Trimming removed 4 bases at V and 3 bases at J, with 10 bases between. CDR3 in amino acids: CASSGQQVYNSPLHF. CDR3 bases: TGTGCCAGCAGTGGGCAACAAGTCTATAATTCACCCCTCCACTTT.

Many counts were recorded for this clonotype. V and J are TRBV29-1 and TRBJ2-1; TRBD1 or TRBD2 may be the D gene (7 bases each). V lost 3 bases to trimming and J lost 9 bases, with 15 bases between them. Germline values: CDR1 SQVTM, CDR2 ANQGSEA. The CDR3 is 13 amino acids. CDR3 protein: CSVERGRGGEQFF. CDR3 in DNA: TGCAGCGTTGAGAGGGGGCGCGGGGGTGAGCAGTTCTTC.

The CDR3 region has the DNA TGTGCCAGCAGTGATCCCAGAGGGGTTTACAATGAGCAGTACTTC. It yields the protein CASSDPRGVYNEQYF. The chain carries TRBV25-1 and TRBJ2-5; D tentatively reads TRBD1 or TRBD2 (5 bases each). Per the germline V gene, CDR1 is MGHDK and CDR2 is SYGVNS. V was clipped by 3 bases and J by 11 bases, with 22 bases between them. The CDR3 is 15 amino acids.

This clonotype has just a few counts. The chain combines TRBV20-1 with TRBJ2-5; 13 bases align to TRBD2. The CDR3 sequence is 14 residues long. The germline V gene has CDR1 DFQATT and CDR2 SNEGSKA (reference sequence). Unmatched junction bases numbered 4, after V lost 5 bases and J lost 4 bases. The CDR3 sequence is CSAPGLAGAETQYF. DNA of the CDR3: TGCAGTGCTCCCGGACTAGCGGGGGCAGAGACCCAGTACTTC.

This clonotype was observed a few times. V and J are TRBV7-9 and TRBJ2-7, with a tentative D call TRBD1 (6 bases). Germline V gene lookup returns CDR1 SEHNR and CDR2 FQNEAQ (reference sequence). This CDR3 spans 14 amino acids. Trimming shortened V by 3 bases and J by 5 bases, and 14 bases separated the two germline ends. Here the CDR3 DNA reads TGTGCCAGCAGCTTCGCCGGGACATCCGACGAGCAGTACTTC. This gives the protein CASSFAGTSDEQYF.

For the CDR3, the DNA is TGCAGTGCTAGAGGGCTAGCGGAAGAGACCCAGTTCTTC. This translates into CSARGLAEETQFF. This chain connects TRBV20-1 to TRBJ2-1; 7 nucleotides agree with TRBD2. CDR1 is DFQATT and CDR2 is SNEGSKA in the germline V gene (reference sequence). The ends lost 1 base at V and 13 bases at J; junction bases unmatched: 10. This CDR3 is 13 amino acids long.

The chain recombines TRBV7-8 with TRBJ1-1; 7 positions agree with TRBD1. The J segment lost 4 bases and the V segment lost 5 bases, leaving 7 bases of the junction unmatched. The CDR3 is 14 residues long. CDR1 is SGHVS and CDR2 is FQNEAQ in the germline V gene. CDR3 DNA: TGTGCCAGCAGCCAAACAGGGGCGGGCACTGAAGCTTTCTTT. Translating gives CASSQTGAGTEAFF.

Remarks on this clonotype: Germline and junction disagree at one end, which may indicate a read error. The chain employs TRBV7-2 and TRBJ2-3; D gene ambiguous. CDR3 length: 12 amino acids. Germline CDR1 reads SGHTA; CDR2 reads FQGNSA. The CDR3 coding sequence is TGTGCCAGCAGCTCAAGGCCCAATACGCGGTATTTT. Its translation is CASSSRPNTRYF.

The chain recombines TRBV7-9 with TRBJ1-6, with D maybe TRBD1 (5 bases). CDR1 and CDR2 (germline): SEHNR, FQNEAQ (reference sequence). V gave up 3 bases and J gave up 14 bases, with 14 bases separating them. There are 13 residues in the CDR3. The CDR3 DNA reads TGTGCCAGCAGCTTGGGAGACAGTCCCACCCTCCACTTT. Amino acids: CASSLGDSPTLHF.

V and J are TRBV6-5 and TRBJ2-7; weak D call: TRBD2 (6 bases). Trimming took 7 bases from V and 0 from J, leaving 13 bases between them. Per germline, CDR1 MNHEY and CDR2 SVGAGI. CDR3 length: 14 residues. The CDR3 bases are TGTGCCAGCACCTGGGACTCCGCCTCCTACGAGCAGTACTTC. It is translated as CASTWDSASYEQYF.

The chain employs TRBV15 and TRBJ1-1, with unresolved D. V lost 4 bases to trimming and J lost 6 bases, with 12 bases between them. The CDR3 has 13 amino acids. Germline V gene sequence: CDR1 LNHNV, CDR2 YYDKDF (reference sequence). The CDR3 sequence: CATSTPMVAEAFF. CDR3 in DNA: TGTGCCACCAGCACCCCGATGGTCGCTGAAGCTTTCTTT.

The chain uses TRBV20-1 and TRBJ2-7; D not resolved. The J call is uncertain, as TRBJ2-5 better fits the DNA end. There are 14 residues in the CDR3. Germline CDR1 is DFQATT and CDR2 is SNEGSKA (reference sequence). The CDR3, as DNA: TGCAGTGCTAGTGTGAGATCCTCTCAAGAGACCCAGTACTTC. It is translated as CSASVRSSQETQYF.

The V gene is TRBV7-9, the J gene TRBJ2-3; no clear D. Germline V gene data show CDR1 as SEHNR and CDR2 as FQNEAQ (reference sequence). Trimming removed 8 bases at V and 10 bases at J, with 10 bases between. This CDR3 spans 10 amino acids. The CDR3 reads CASGVYAQYF. CDR3 DNA sequence: TGTGCCAGCGGCGTCTACGCGCAGTATTTT.